This T cell receptor (beta chain) originates from a study of technical replicates of blood from a few donors. Germline CDR1 SGHRS, CDR2 YFSETQ. With 0 bases clipped from V and 3 bases from J, the junction kept 6 bases outside the gene matches. CDR3 length: 16 amino acids. Assay: immunoSEQ multiplex PCR; the TCRdb copy retains only in-frame clones and omits some. Here the sample spans some 80,000 clones, about 92% being singletons. This sequence originates from a human donor in good health. The sample comprised T cells isolated from PBMCs. The V call is TRBV5-1, the J call TRBJ2-3, with 8 bases that match TRBD1. CDR3 sequence (DNA): TGCGCCAGCAGCTTGGCAGGGGGCTTCGGGACAGATACGCAGTATTTT. It specifies CASSLAGGFGTDTQYF.